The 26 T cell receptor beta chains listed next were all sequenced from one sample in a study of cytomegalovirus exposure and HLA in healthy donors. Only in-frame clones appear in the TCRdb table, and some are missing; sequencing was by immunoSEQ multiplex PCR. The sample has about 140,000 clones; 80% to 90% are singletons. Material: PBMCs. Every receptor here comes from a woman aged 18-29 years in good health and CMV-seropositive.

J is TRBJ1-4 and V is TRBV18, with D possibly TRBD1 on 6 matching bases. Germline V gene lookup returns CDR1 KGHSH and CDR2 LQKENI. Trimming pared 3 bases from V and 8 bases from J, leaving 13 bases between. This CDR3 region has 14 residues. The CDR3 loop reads CASSPQQGEEKLFF. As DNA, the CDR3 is TGTGCCAGCTCACCTCAACAGGGTGAGGAAAAACTGTTTTTT.

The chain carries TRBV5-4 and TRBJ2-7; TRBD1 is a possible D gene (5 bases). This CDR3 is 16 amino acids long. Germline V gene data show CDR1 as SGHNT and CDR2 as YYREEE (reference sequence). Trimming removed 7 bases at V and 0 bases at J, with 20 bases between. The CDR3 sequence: CASSKGRSLSSYEQYF. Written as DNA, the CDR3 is TGTGCCAGCTCTAAGGGGCGTTCTCTTTCCTCCTACGAGCAGTACTTC.

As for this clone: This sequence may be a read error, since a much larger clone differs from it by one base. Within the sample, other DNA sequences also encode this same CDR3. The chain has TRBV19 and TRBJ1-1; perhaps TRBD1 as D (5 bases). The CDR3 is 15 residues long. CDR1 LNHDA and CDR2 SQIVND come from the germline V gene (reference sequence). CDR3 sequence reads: CASTDGGTMNTEAFF. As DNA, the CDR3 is TGTGCTAGTACCGACGGGGGAACCATGAACACTGAAGCTTTCTTT.

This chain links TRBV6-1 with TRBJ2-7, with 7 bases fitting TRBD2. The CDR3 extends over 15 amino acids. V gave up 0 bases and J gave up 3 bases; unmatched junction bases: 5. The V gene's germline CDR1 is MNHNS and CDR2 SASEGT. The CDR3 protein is CASSEARDYRYEQYF. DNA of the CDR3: TGTGCCAGCAGTGAAGCCAGGGACTACCGCTACGAGCAGTACTTC.

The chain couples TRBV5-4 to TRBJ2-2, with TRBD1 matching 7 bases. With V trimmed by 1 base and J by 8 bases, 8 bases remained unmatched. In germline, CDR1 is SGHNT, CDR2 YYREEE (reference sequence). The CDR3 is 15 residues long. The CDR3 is CASSLKLQGPGELFF. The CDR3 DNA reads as TGTGCCAGCAGCTTGAAATTACAGGGGCCAGGGGAGCTGTTTTTT. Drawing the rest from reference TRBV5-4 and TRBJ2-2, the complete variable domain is ETGVTQSPTHLIKTRGQQVTLRCSSQSGHNTVSWYQQALGQGPQFIFQYYREEENGRGNFPPRFSGLQFPNYSSELNVNALELDDSALYLCASSLKLQGPGELFFGEGSRLTVL.

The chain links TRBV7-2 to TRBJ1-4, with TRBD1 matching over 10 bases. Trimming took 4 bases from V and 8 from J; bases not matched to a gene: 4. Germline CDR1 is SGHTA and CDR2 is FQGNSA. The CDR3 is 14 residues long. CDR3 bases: TGTGCCAGCAGCTCAAGGACAGGGGGGGAAAAACTGTTTTTT. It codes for CASSSRTGGEKLFF.

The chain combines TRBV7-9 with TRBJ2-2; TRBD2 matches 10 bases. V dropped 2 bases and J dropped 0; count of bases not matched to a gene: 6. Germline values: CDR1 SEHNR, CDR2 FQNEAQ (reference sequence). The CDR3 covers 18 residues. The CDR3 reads CASSLRVSGRPNTGELFF. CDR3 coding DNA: TGTGCCAGCAGCTTACGCGTTAGCGGGAGGCCGAACACCGGGGAGCTGTTTTTT.

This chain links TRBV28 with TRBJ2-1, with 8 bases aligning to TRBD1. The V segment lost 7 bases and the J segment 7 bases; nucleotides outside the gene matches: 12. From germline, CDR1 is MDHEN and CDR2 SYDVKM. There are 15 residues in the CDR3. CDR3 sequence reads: CASTGGHFRTNEQFF. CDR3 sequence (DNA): TGTGCCAGCACAGGGGGCCACTTTAGGACGAATGAGCAGTTCTTC.

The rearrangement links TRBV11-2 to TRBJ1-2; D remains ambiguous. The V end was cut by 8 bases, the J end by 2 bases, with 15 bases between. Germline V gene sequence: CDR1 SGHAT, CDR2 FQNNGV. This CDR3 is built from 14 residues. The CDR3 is CASSLGRNNYGYTF. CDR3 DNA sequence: TGTGCCAGCTCCTTGGGCCGAAACAACTATGGCTACACCTTC.

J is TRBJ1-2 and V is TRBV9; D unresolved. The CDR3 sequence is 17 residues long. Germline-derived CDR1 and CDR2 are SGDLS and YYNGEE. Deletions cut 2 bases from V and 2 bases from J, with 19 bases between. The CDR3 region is CASSVPITGSSNYGYTF. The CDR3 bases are TGTGCCAGCAGCGTTCCCATTACCGGGTCGTCAAACTATGGCTACACCTTC.

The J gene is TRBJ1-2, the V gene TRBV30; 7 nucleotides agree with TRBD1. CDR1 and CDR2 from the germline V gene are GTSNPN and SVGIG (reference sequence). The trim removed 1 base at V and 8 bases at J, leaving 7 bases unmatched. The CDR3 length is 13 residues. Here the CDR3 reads CAWSESGTDGYTF. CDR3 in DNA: TGTGCCTGGAGTGAATCCGGGACAGACGGCTACACCTTC.

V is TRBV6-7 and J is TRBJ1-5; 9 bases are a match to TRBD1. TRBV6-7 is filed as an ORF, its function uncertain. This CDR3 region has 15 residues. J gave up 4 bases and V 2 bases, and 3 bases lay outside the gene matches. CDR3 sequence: CASSYGDRVNQPQHF. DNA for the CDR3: TGTGCCAGCAGTTACGGGGACAGGGTTAATCAGCCCCAGCATTTT.

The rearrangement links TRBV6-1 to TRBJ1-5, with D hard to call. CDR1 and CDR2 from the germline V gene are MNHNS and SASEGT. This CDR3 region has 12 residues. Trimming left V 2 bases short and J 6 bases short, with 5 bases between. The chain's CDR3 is CASSERSQPQHF. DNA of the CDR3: TGTGCCAGCAGTGAACGGAGTCAGCCCCAGCATTTT.

CDR3 amino acids: CASSPRDRAVETQYF. The CDR3 DNA sequence: TGTGCCAGCAGCCCCCGGGACAGGGCGGTGGAGACCCAGTACTTC. The chain links TRBV5-4 to TRBJ2-5; 9 nucleotides align to TRBD1. The CDR3 has 15 amino acids. Germline loops: CDR1 SGHNT, CDR2 YYREEE (reference sequence). V lost 4 bases and J lost 5; bases outside the gene matches: 9.

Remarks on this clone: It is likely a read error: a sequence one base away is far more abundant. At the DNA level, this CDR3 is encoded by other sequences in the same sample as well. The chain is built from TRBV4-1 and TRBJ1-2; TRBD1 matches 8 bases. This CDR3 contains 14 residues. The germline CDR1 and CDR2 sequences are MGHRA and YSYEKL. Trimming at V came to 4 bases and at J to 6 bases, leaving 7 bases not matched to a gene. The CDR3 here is CASSPTGGRDGYTF. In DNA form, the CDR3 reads TGCGCCAGCAGCCCAACAGGGGGTAGGGATGGCTACACCTTC.

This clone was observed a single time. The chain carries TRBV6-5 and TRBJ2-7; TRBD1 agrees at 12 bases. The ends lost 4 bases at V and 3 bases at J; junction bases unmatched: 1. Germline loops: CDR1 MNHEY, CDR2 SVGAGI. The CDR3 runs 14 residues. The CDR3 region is CASSWDRGLYEQYF. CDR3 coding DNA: TGTGCCAGCAGTTGGGACAGGGGGCTCTACGAGCAGTACTTC.

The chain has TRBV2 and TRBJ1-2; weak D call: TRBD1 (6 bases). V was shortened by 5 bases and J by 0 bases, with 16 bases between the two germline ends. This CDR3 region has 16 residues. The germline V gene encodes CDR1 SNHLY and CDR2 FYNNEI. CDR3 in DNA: TGTGCCAGCAGTTCTTCTCGACAGGAAACTAACTATGGCTACACCTTC. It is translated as CASSSSRQETNYGYTF.

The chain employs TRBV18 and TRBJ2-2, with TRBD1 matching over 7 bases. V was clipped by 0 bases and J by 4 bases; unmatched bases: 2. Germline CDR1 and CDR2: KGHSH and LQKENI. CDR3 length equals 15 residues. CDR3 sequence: CASSPPHRGTGELFF. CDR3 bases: TGTGCCAGCTCACCACCGCACAGGGGCACCGGGGAGCTGTTTTTT.

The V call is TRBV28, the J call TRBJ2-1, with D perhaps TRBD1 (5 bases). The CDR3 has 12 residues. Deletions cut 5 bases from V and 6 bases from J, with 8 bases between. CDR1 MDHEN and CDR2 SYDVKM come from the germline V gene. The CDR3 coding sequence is TGTGCCAGCAGTCTCAGGGTCAATGAGCAGTTCTTC. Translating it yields CASSLRVNEQFF.

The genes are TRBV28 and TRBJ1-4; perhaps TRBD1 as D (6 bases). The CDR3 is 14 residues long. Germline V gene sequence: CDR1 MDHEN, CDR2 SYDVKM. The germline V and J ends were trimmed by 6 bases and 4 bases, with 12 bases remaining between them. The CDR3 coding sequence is TGTGCCAGCAGCAGGGACACCCTTAATGAAAAACTGTTTTTT. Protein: CASSRDTLNEKLFF.

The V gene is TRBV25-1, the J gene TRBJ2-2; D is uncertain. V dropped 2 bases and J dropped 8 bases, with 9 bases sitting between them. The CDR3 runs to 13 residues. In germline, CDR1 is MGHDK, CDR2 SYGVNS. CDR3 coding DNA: TGTGCCAGCAGTGAAGCTTGGGCAGGGGAGCTGTTTTTT. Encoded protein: CASSEAWAGELFF.

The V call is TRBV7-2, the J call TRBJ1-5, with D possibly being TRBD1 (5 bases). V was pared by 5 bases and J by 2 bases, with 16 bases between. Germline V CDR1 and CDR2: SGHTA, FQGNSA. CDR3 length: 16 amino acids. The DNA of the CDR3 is TGTGCCAGCAGCCCCGCAGGGTGGGTTGGCAATCAGCCCCAGCATTTT. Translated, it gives CASSPAGWVGNQPQHF.

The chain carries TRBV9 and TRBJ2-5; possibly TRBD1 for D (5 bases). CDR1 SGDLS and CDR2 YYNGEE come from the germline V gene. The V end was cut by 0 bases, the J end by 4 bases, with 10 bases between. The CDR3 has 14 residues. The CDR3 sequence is CASSVGVGAETQYF. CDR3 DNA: TGTGCCAGCAGCGTAGGAGTAGGGGCAGAGACCCAGTACTTC.

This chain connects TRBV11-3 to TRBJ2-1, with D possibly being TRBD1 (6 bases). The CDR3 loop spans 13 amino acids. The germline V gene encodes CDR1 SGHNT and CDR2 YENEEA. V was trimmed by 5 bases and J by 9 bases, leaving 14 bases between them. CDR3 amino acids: CASSPKTGREQFF. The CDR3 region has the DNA TGTGCCAGCAGCCCCAAGACAGGCCGTGAGCAGTTCTTC.

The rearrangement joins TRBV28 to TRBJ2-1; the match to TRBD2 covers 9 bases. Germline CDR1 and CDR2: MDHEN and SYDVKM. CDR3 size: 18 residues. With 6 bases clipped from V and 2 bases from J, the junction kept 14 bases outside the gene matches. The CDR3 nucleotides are TGTGCCAGCAGGCTAATGCGGCGGGAGGGCCCGGCCTACAATGAGCAGTTCTTC. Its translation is CASRLMRREGPAYNEQFF.

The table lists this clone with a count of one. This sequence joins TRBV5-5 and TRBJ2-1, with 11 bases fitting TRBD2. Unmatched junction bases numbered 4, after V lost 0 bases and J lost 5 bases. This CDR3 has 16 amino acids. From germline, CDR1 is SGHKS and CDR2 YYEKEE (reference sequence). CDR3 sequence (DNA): TGTGCCAGCAGCTTGGGAGGGACTAGCGGACACAATGAGCAGTTCTTC. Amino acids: CASSLGGTSGHNEQFF.